This T cell receptor beta chain was recovered during a study of cytomegalovirus exposure and HLA in healthy donors. Study information: Of all 400 or so donors who were genotyped, around 79% belonged to the Caucasian-associated ancestry cluster.

Among the donors, all were healthy bone marrow donors. Study results and caveats: Most TCR beta V segments were productive about 87% or about 30% of the time in an earlier analysis. The study flagged roughly 160 TCR beta chains as cytomegalovirus-associated.

V was pared by 6 bases and J by 3 bases, with 21 bases between. In germline, CDR1 is MDHEN, CDR2 SYDVKM. This CDR3 is 16 amino acids long. About this clone: Its antigen is not identified.

PCR involved 60 Vbeta and 13 Jbeta primers. Assay used: immunoSEQ multiplex PCR; TCRdb lists only in-frame clones, some missing. The top ten hold 0.94% of the sample, which has about 130,000 clones, approximately 77% seen once. The TCR was taken from an older woman in good health and CMV-seronegative. Input material: PBMCs. The J gene is TRBJ2-7, the V gene TRBV28, with a weak D call TRBD2 (6 bases). The CDR3 reads CASSPAGWESFYEQYF. The CDR3 coding sequence is TGTGCCAGCAGCCCTGCGGGGTGGGAATCATTCTACGAGCAGTACTTC.